These T cell receptor beta chains were read from a single sample in a study of identifying expanded T cells in peripheral blood. Assay used: immunoSEQ multiplex PCR; TCRdb lists only in-frame clones, some missing. Of 85,000 to 90,000 clones in the sample, around 88% were seen once. Specimen: blood. These receptors all come from a person aged 18 to 70 in good health. Both conserved end residues are part of each CDR3. A D gene is named only where the DNA matches it firmly. The size entry is marked missing in some rows and otherwise reads once, few, many or a size class.

D gene	clone size	V gene	J gene	CDR3 length	CDR3 DNA	CDR3 protein
.	.	TRBV12-5	TRBJ1-3	19	TGTGCTAGTGGTTTGCAAAGGTTGGGCGTCAGGGACTCTGGAAACACCATATATTTT	CASGLQRLGVRDSGNTIYF
.	.	TRBV9	TRBJ2-2	16	TGTGCCAGCAGCGTAGAGGTTCGGCTTAACACCGGGGAGCTGTTTTTT	CASSVEVRLNTGELFF
.	.	TRBV29-1	TRBJ2-1	13	TGCAGCGTTGAAATGGGGCGCAGGGCGGAGCAGTTCTTC	CSVEMGRRAEQFF
.	.	TRBV14	TRBJ1-1	15	TGTGCCAGCAGCCAGTTAACGGGGCAGAACACTGAAGCTTTCTTT	CASSQLTGQNTEAFF
.	.	TRBV7-9	TRBJ2-3	13	TGTGCCAGCAGCTTCGGCCAAACAGATACGCAGTATTTT	CASSFGQTDTQYF
TRBD1	.	TRBV4-1	TRBJ1-2	15	TGCGCCAGCAGCGCCACAGGGGGCTTTGACTATGGCTACACCTTC	CASSATGGFDYGYTF
.	once	TRBV23-1	TRBJ2-7	17	TGCGCCAGCAGTCAATGGGGAGACAGATCAAAATTTTACGAGCAGTACTTC	CASSQWGDRSKFYEQYF
.	.	TRBV7-9	TRBJ1-1	12	TGTGCCAGCAGCTTAGGGACGACTGAAGCTTTCTTT	CASSLGTTEAFF
.	once	TRBV11-3	TRBJ1-1	13	TGTGCCAGCAGCTTATTCTTTGGGTCTGAAGCTTTCTTT	CASSLFFGSEAFF
TRBD1	.	TRBV18	TRBJ1-1	14	TGTGCCAGCTCACCAGGGACAGGGAGGACTGAAGCTTTCTTT	CASSPGTGRTEAFF